This entry lists 5 T cell receptor beta chains sequenced from one sample in a study of shared clonotypes between healthy human individuals. The repertoire was sequenced with immunoSEQ multiplex PCR; TCRdb's copy has only in-frame clones and lacks some. The table includes 2 million to 2.5 million clones, approximately 96% detected once. Specimen: naive CD4+ T cells sorted from blood. Sample subset: CD45RA+ positively selected. Receptors were obtained from a man aged 18 to 30 in good health.

This clone has a single count. The rearrangement links TRBV2 to TRBJ2-5, with 10 bases that match TRBD2. The germline gives CDR1 SNHLY, CDR2 FYNNEI. V dropped 3 bases and J dropped 7; count of bases not matched to a gene: 8. This CDR3 region has 15 residues. The CDR3 sequence is CASSDSGGLGGTQYF. CDR3 nucleotide sequence: TGTGCCAGCAGTGATAGCGGGGGGCTCGGAGGGACCCAGTACTTC.

This rearrangement joins TRBV7-2 to TRBJ2-7, with 8 bases fitting TRBD2. Germline CDR1 SGHTA, CDR2 FQGNSA. Trimming took 0 bases from V and 3 from J; bases not matched to a gene: 7. The CDR3 runs 16 residues. The CDR3: CASSLAPSGGRYEQYF. The CDR3 bases are TGTGCCAGCAGCTTAGCTCCGAGCGGGGGCCGCTACGAGCAGTACTTC.

The chain recombines TRBV11-2 with TRBJ2-5, with D unclear. The V end was cut by 2 bases, the J end by 7 bases, with 14 bases between. CDR3 length: 14 amino acids. Germline V CDR1 and CDR2: SGHAT, FQNNGV. In nucleotides, the CDR3 is TGTGCCAGCAGCTTATTGGAAAGGGTAGGGACCCAGTACTTC. Amino acids: CASSLLERVGTQYF.

The rearrangement joins TRBV5-6 to TRBJ2-5; TRBD2 agrees at 8 bases. V shed 0 bases, J shed 1 base, and the junction held 5 bases outside the gene matches. The CDR3 covers 16 residues. Germline values: CDR1 SGHDT, CDR2 YYEEEE. Written as DNA, the CDR3 is TGTGCCAGCAGCTTGGGTATAGCGGGAATCCAAGAGACCCAGTACTTC. Amino acid sequence: CASSLGIAGIQETQYF.

Turning to this clone: This specimen includes other DNA sequences encoding the same CDR3. This rearrangement joins TRBV28 to TRBJ1-2; a weak D match, TRBD1 (5 bases). Germline CDR1 MDHEN, CDR2 SYDVKM. V lost 6 bases and J 0 bases, leaving 5 bases between the germline ends. The CDR3 totals 12 residues. CDR3: CASRTANYGYTF. Here the CDR3 DNA reads TGTGCCAGCAGGACAGCTAACTATGGCTACACCTTC.